The sequence of this TCR beta chain was determined in a study of T cell responses to AZD1222 COVID-19 vaccine. General study findings and limits: As reported, nearly half of all spike-specific TCRs target variant regions that are unmutated. White British ancestry dominated among donors, who included more females, and clonal diversity was possibly underestimated. Samples come after the peak T cell response, not at day 14.

This CDR3 is built from 14 residues. Germline CDR1 KGHSH, CDR2 LQKENI. Trimming shortened V by 1 base and J by 3 bases, and 7 bases separated the two germline ends. This clone has just a few counts. Its target is unknown. Using immunoSEQ multiplex PCR, the repertoire was profiled, and TCRdb retains in-frame clones only, with some absent. The sample lists about 120,000 clones, approximately 84% occurring once. V is TRBV18 and J is TRBJ2-1; no reliable D call. The receptor was derived from an adult in good health. This specimen consisted of peripheral blood, obtained on day 0 of AZD1222 vaccination. The CDR3 reads CASSPQHDYNEQFF. The CDR3 region has the DNA TGTGCCAGCTCACCACAGCACGACTACAATGAGCAGTTCTTC.